This record concerns one T cell receptor beta chain sequence. Its antigen is not known. A single base separates this from a much larger clone, so it may be a read error. This specimen comes from a study of post-analysis software for immune sequencing data. Study information: Several disease courses (relapsing-remitting, secondary progressive and progressive-relapsing) of multiple sclerosis were included.

Study-wide results and limits: Significantly decreased normalized Chao1 diversity was recorded for multiple sclerosis patients relative to controls. The authors found that F measure strongly co-clustered same-batch samples. Relative to controls, patients had 4 or 5 TRBV segments at higher frequency, with TRBV5-6, TRBV5-1 and TRBV20-1 among these.

Built from TCR beta cDNA, the libraries had unique molecular identifiers in them. Input amounts of 1 to 10 million T cells were used. These gave 500,000 or so cDNA molecules, so each molecule approximated one T cell. One entry per CDR3 protein, called by TCRdb with MiXCR from the PCR reads. The sample yields some 190,000 distinct CDR3 sequences, around 29% seen once. The germline CDR1 and CDR2 sequences are DFQATT and SNEGSKA (reference sequence). The length of the CDR3 is 13 residues. This TCR was recovered from a girl between 2 and 17 years old with multiple sclerosis. The specimen was blood. The chain has TRBV20-1 and TRBJ2-1; unclear D gene. The DNA matches TRBJ2-7 better at its end, which makes the J call doubtful. The DNA for the CDR3 is TGCAGTGCTAGAGTTTACTCCTACAATGAGCAGTACTTC. Its protein product is CSARVYSYNEQYF.